This is a list of T cell receptor beta chains from one sample in a study of CD8+CD57+ T cells in acquired aplastic anemia. TCRdb ran MiXCR on the reads and lists one entry per CDR3 protein. The sample holds 260,000 or so distinct CDR3 sequences, 47% seen once. Sequenced input: sorted CD4+, CD8+, or CD8+CD57+ T cells (not recorded which) from PBMCs. The receptors originated from a human donor with aplastic anemia. The CDR3 runs from the conserved cysteine through the conserved F or W. Fields, in order: D gene, V gene, clone size, J gene, CDR3 protein, CDR3 DNA. The D gene is left open where the match is weak. Some rows mark clone size as missing; the rest say once, few, many or name a class of expanded clone.

TRBD2	TRBV9	many	TRBJ2-1	CATGGANEQFF	TGTGCCACCGGGGGGGCAAATGAGCAGTTCTTC
.	TRBV7-2	.	TRBJ2-2	CASSLVGTQYTGELFF	TGTGCCAGCAGCTTAGTTGGGACACAGTACACCGGGGAGCTGTTTTTT
.	TRBV2	many	TRBJ2-7	CASSEARGTAYEQYF	TGTGCCAGCAGTGAAGCGCGAGGTACAGCCTACGAGCAGTACTTC
.	TRBV4-1	.	TRBJ1-5	CASSQDIGGGQPQHF	TGCGCCAGCAGCCAAGATATCGGGGGCGGGCAGCCCCAGCATTTT
.	TRBV13	many	TRBJ1-1	CASSFGQLNTEAFF	TGTGCCAGCAGCTTCGGGCAGCTGAACACTGAAGCTTTCTTT
.	TRBV5-6	many	TRBJ2-3	CASSPFAVRAVPSTDTQYF	TGTGCCAGCAGCCCGTTCGCCGTCAGAGCAGTCCCGAGCACAGATACGCAGTATTTT
TRBD1	TRBV7-7	.	TRBJ1-2	CASSLVAGTDRLSYGYTF	TGTGCTAGCAGCTTAGTTGCCGGGACAGACCGATTAAGCTATGGCTACACCTTC
TRBD2	TRBV20-1	.	TRBJ2-3	CSAREGAGGADTQYF	TGCAGTGCTAGGGAGGGAGCGGGGGGCGCAGATACGCAGTATTTT
TRBD1	TRBV19	many	TRBJ2-1	CASMDRGDEQFF	TGTGCCAGTATGGACAGGGGGGATGAGCAGTTCTTC
.	TRBV25-1	.	TRBJ2-6	CASGGEPGANVLTF	TGTGCCAGCGGTGGAGAGCCTGGAGCCAACGTCCTGACTTTC
TRBD1	TRBV6-1	few	TRBJ1-5	CASSSDLVGTGGSQPQHF	TGTGCCAGCAGCTCTGACCTCGTGGGGACAGGGGGCTCTCAGCCCCAGCATTTT
.	TRBV6-1	.	TRBJ1-2	CASKQGGGIHGYTF	TGTGCCAGCAAACAAGGTGGGGGGATTCATGGCTACACCTTC
TRBD1	TRBV29-1	.	TRBJ2-1	CSVDDRGINGQFF	TGCAGCGTTGATGACAGGGGAATTAATGGGCAGTTCTTC
.	TRBV10-3	.	TRBJ1-6	CAISEGGGYSPLHF	TGTGCCATCAGCGAAGGGGGAGGGTATTCACCCCTCCACTTT
.	TRBV7-9	many	TRBJ1-2	CASSAPRSYGYTF	TGTGCCAGCAGCGCCCCACGGAGCTATGGCTACACCTTC
.	TRBV29-1	many	TRBJ1-1	CSVVYTEAFF	TGCAGCGTTGTCTACACTGAAGCTTTCTTT
.	TRBV5-6	many	TRBJ2-1	CASSLLGAEQFF	TGTGCCAGCAGCTTGTTGGGGGCCGAGCAGTTCTTC
TRBD2	TRBV6-5	many	TRBJ2-7	CASSYSIGLAGGTAYEQYF	TGTGCCAGCAGTTACTCGATCGGCTTGGCGGGGGGCACTGCCTACGAGCAGTACTTC
.	TRBV7-9	few	TRBJ1-2	CASSLAPNYGYTF	TGTGCCAGCAGCTTAGCCCCTAACTATGGCTACACCTTC
.	TRBV7-8	.	TRBJ2-7	CASSSDRFEQYF	TGTGCCAGCAGCTCCGACAGATTCGAGCAGTACTTC
.	TRBV7-6	.	TRBJ2-7	CASSCTGPQKEQYF	TGTGCCAGCAGCTGTACAGGGCCGCAGAAGGAGCAGTACTTC
.	TRBV15	many	TRBJ1-6	CATSKQRQNSPLHF	TGTGCCACCAGCAAGCAAAGGCAGAATTCACCCCTCCACTTT
.	TRBV25-1	.	TRBJ2-7	CASSPASFAYRGEQYF	TGCGCCAGCAGCCCGGCTTCGTTTGCGTACCGTGGCGAGCAGTACTTC
TRBD1	TRBV7-2	many	TRBJ2-3	CASQTGTASTDTQYF	TGTGCCAGCCAAACCGGGACAGCAAGCACAGATACGCAGTATTTT
.	TRBV7-9	many	TRBJ2-5	CASSPRPTAWTSGMETQYF	TGTGCCAGCAGCCCTCGCCCCACCGCCTGGACTTCTGGTATGGAGACCCAGTACTTC
TRBD1	TRBV6-2/TRBV6-3	few	TRBJ1-2	CASRLAGTVGGYTF	TGTGCCAGCAGATTAGCCGGGACAGTGGGAGGCTACACCTTC
.	TRBV12-3/TRBV12-4	many	TRBJ2-1	CASLPDRRPYNEQFF	TGTGCCAGCCTACCCGACAGGCGACCTTACAATGAGCAGTTCTTC
TRBD2	TRBV5-1	.	TRBJ2-7	CASSFSGQTYEQYF	TGTGCCAGCAGCTTTAGCGGGCAAACCTACGAGCAGTACTTC
TRBD1	TRBV20-1	.	TRBJ1-2	CSAQTGVSGGYTF	TGCAGTGCTCAAACAGGGGTCAGTGGTGGCTACACCTTC
.	TRBV2	.	TRBJ1-1	CATHRDKGTEAFF	TGTGCCACTCACCGGGACAAGGGAACTGAAGCTTTCTTT
TRBD1	TRBV7-3	.	TRBJ2-2	CASSLLGQGAVTGELFF	TGTGCCAGCAGCTTATTGGGTCAGGGGGCGGTCACCGGGGAGCTGTTTTTT
.	TRBV15	.	TRBJ1-2	CATSRVFGDGYTF	TGTGCCACCAGCAGAGTCTTTGGGGATGGCTACACCTTC
TRBD2	TRBV9	.	TRBJ2-3	CASSVRASGTSTDTQYF	TGTGCCAGCAGCGTACGCGCTAGCGGGACCAGCACAGATACGCAGTATTTT
.	TRBV5-1	many	TRBJ2-1	CASSLGGPYNEQFF	TGCGCCAGCAGCTTGGGCGGGCCCTACAATGAGCAGTTCTTC
TRBD1	TRBV15	.	TRBJ1-1	CATSRDWGTGWSEAFF	TGTGCCACCAGCAGAGATTGGGGGACAGGGTGGTCTGAAGCTTTCTTT
.	TRBV28	few	TRBJ1-1	CASYDPGTEAFF	TGTGCCAGCTACGACCCGGGGACTGAAGCTTTCTTT
.	TRBV7-9	many	TRBJ2-7	CASRQDHYEQYF	TGTGCCAGCAGACAGGACCACTACGAGCAGTACTTC
.	TRBV7-6	.	TRBJ2-5	CASSLTPVGAKGDQYF	TGTGCCAGCAGCTTAACTCCTGTGGGGGCCAAGGGGGACCAGTACTTC
.	TRBV20-1	many	TRBJ2-7	CSAREVPAGSYEQYF	TGCAGTGCTAGAGAAGTGCCCGCCGGTTCCTACGAGCAGTACTTC
.	TRBV15	few	TRBJ2-1	CATSRDPYSYNEQFF	TGTGCCACCAGCAGAGACCCGTACTCCTACAATGAGCAGTTCTTC
TRBD2	TRBV5-4	.	TRBJ2-5	CASSSGLAEQYF	TGTGCCAGCAGCTCCGGACTAGCGGAGCAGTACTTC
TRBD1	TRBV10-1	.	TRBJ2-7	CASSQGTGPGSEQYF	TGTGCCAGCAGCCAAGGGACAGGGCCCGGGAGCGAGCAGTACTTC
.	TRBV7-6	many	TRBJ2-3	CASSSPELRGTQYF	TGTGCCAGCAGTTCTCCTGAGTTGCGCGGTACGCAGTATTTT
.	TRBV7-3	.	TRBJ1-2	CASSLFSGAGYGYTF	TGTGCCAGCAGCTTGTTTTCGGGTGCAGGGTATGGCTACACCTTC
TRBD2	TRBV7-9	many	TRBJ2-7	CASSGLAGDSHEQYF	TGTGCCAGCAGCGGGTTAGCGGGAGATAGCCACGAGCAGTACTTC
.	TRBV19	many	TRBJ1-1	CASSLDQGRGNTEAFF	TGTGCCAGTAGTCTAGACCAGGGGAGAGGGAACACTGAAGCTTTCTTT
.	TRBV19	many	TRBJ1-5	CASSIGRQRNQPQHF	TGTGCCAGTAGTATAGGTCGGCAGCGCAATCAGCCCCAGCATTTT
.	TRBV2	many	TRBJ1-4	CASPLGTRLNEKLFF	TGTGCCAGCCCCTTAGGGACACGGCTTAATGAAAAACTGTTTTTT
.	TRBV7-8	.	TRBJ2-7	CASSLGSDSVIYEQYF	TGTGCCAGCAGCTTAGGGTCGGACTCAGTCATCTACGAGCAGTACTTC